A selection of T cell receptor beta chains follows, all from one sample in a study of blood T cell repertoires in COVID-19. Clones were sequenced by immunoSEQ multiplex PCR, and TCRdb holds only the in-frame ones, with some missing. The table has more than 200,000 clones, about 86% seen once. Sequences were obtained from peripheral blood. The receptor set was obtained from a woman aged 45-65 years with acute or convalescent COVID-19. CDR3s include the opening cysteine and the closing phenylalanine or tryptophan. Fields, in order: V gene, clone size, D gene, J gene, CDR3 DNA, CDR3 protein. A D gene is named only where the DNA matches it firmly. A clone size is listed for some rows: how often the clone was seen (once, few, many), or a class if it is expanded.

TRBV12-3/TRBV12-4,NA,TRBD1,TRBJ2-1,TGTGCCAGCAGTCTGGGACAGTCGGGGCAGTTCTTC,CASSLGQSGQFF
TRBV3-1/TRBV3-2,NA,TRBD1,TRBJ1-1,TGTGCCAGCAGCCCGGGGACAGGGGGGATCACTGAAGCTTTCTTT,CASSPGTGGITEAFF
TRBV5-1,NA,NA,TRBJ2-7,TGCGCCAGCAGCTTGGCAGGAAGCTCCTACGAGCAGTACTTC,CASSLAGSSYEQYF
TRBV28,NA,TRBD1,TRBJ2-7,TGTGCCAGCAGCGGTCCGGGACAGGGGTTATACGAGCAGTACTTC,CASSGPGQGLYEQYF
TRBV19,NA,NA,TRBJ2-3,TGTGCCAGTAGTATCCCGTCCCCTAGCCGCACAGATACGCAGTATTTT,CASSIPSPSRTDTQYF
TRBV27,NA,TRBD2,TRBJ2-7,TGTGCCAGCTCCTCCTCTAGCGGCCTCTCCTACGAGCAGTACTTC,CASSSSSGLSYEQYF
TRBV5-1,NA,TRBD1,TRBJ2-7,TGCGCCAGCAGCTTGAGGACAGGGGGCAACGAGCAGTACTTC,CASSLRTGGNEQYF
TRBV28,NA,TRBD1,TRBJ1-1,TGTGCCAGCAGTTTAAGGCGCCGGACAGGGTACACTGAAGCTTTCTTT,CASSLRRRTGYTEAFF
TRBV5-4,NA,NA,TRBJ2-2,TGTGCCAGCAGCTTGGGAGTCACCGGGGAGCTGTTTTTT,CASSLGVTGELFF
TRBV6-1,NA,TRBD2,TRBJ2-2,TGTGCCAGCAGTGAAAGGACTAGCGGGAGGGTTCGGGAGCTGTTTTTT,CASSERTSGRVRELFF
TRBV24-1,NA,NA,TRBJ2-3,TGTGCCACCAGTGATCCGACTACCAGCACAGATACGCAGTATTTT,CATSDPTTSTDTQYF
TRBV10-2,NA,NA,TRBJ2-5,TGCGCCAGCAGCGTTAGTGGAGAGACCCAGTACTTC,CASSVSGETQYF
TRBV27,NA,NA,TRBJ2-1,TGTGCCAGCAGTTTAGTCGGGGGAGCCGATGAGCAGTTCTTC,CASSLVGGADEQFF
TRBV7-9,NA,TRBD2,TRBJ2-7,TGTGCCAGCAGGTCCTCGGGGGGTGAGCAGTACTTC,CASRSSGGEQYF
TRBV6-5,NA,NA,TRBJ1-2,TGTGCCAGCAGTTACTACCAGGACTATGGCTACACCTTC,CASSYYQDYGYTF
TRBV11-2,NA,NA,TRBJ2-5,TGTGCCAGCAGCTTAAGGGGCAGGGTGCACCAAGAGACCCAGTACTTC,CASSLRGRVHQETQYF
TRBV7-3,NA,NA,TRBJ2-7,TGTGCCAGCAGCTCCTCAGGGGAGCCTCAGTACTTC,CASSSSGEPQYF
TRBV3-1/TRBV3-2,NA,TRBD1,TRBJ2-3,TGTGCCAGCAGCCAGACCGGGACAGGGGGGATAGATACGCAGTATTTT,CASSQTGTGGIDTQYF
TRBV19,NA,NA,TRBJ1-1,TGTGCCAGTAGTATGTTCGACCAGGGGCAGGAAGCTTTCTTT,CASSMFDQGQEAFF
TRBV6-6,NA,NA,TRBJ2-1,TGTGCCAGCAGCCCCAGAGGGCGGGCGGGTGAGCAGTTCTTC,CASSPRGRAGEQFF
TRBV11-2,NA,TRBD2,TRBJ2-1,TGTGCCAGCAGCTCCCATAGCGGGAGCGGATTTGTGGAGCAGTTCTTC,CASSSHSGSGFVEQFF
TRBV4-1,NA,TRBD2,TRBJ2-1,TGCGCCAGCAGCCAAGATCGCCTGGCTAGCGGATACAATGAGCAGTTCTTC,CASSQDRLASGYNEQFF
TRBV29-1,few,NA,TRBJ1-1,TGCAGCGTCCGGGGGGGCCGGGGAGGAAACACTGAAGCTTTCTTT,CSVRGGRGGNTEAFF
TRBV28,NA,TRBD1,TRBJ1-5,TGTGCCAGCAGTTCCCGGGACAGACGATATAGCAATCAGCCCCAGCATTTT,CASSSRDRRYSNQPQHF
TRBV12-3/TRBV12-4,NA,NA,TRBJ2-3,TGTGCCAGCGCAGGGATAACAGATACGCAGTATTTT,CASAGITDTQYF
TRBV11-2,NA,NA,TRBJ2-2,TGTGCCAGCAGCTTAGTCGTACTACCGGGGGAGCTGTTTTTT,CASSLVVLPGELFF
TRBV19,NA,NA,TRBJ2-1,TGTGCCAGTAGCCTGGGTTGGGGCCTCAATGAGCAGTTCTTC,CASSLGWGLNEQFF
TRBV12-5,NA,NA,TRBJ1-2,TGTGCTAGTGGTCCCATCACGGGACTGCATGGCTACACCTTC,CASGPITGLHGYTF
TRBV24-1,NA,TRBD1,TRBJ2-3,TGTGCCACCAGTACTAGGACAGGGGCAGGTACAGATACGCAGTATTTT,CATSTRTGAGTDTQYF
TRBV6-6,NA,NA,TRBJ1-6,TGTGCCAGCAGTTACTCCGCCGGGACATCCTCACCCCTCCACTTT,CASSYSAGTSSPLHF
TRBV5-8,NA,TRBD1,TRBJ2-7,TGTGCCAGCAGCTGGACAGGGGGCGCGGGAGAGCAGTACTTC,CASSWTGGAGEQYF
TRBV5-1,NA,TRBD1,TRBJ1-2,TGCGCCAGCAGTGCATTCGGGACAGAAGAAGGCGGCTACACCTTC,CASSAFGTEEGGYTF
TRBV7-9,NA,NA,TRBJ1-1,TGTGCCAGCAGCCCCCAGGGTCGGGTGAACACTGAAGCTTTCTTT,CASSPQGRVNTEAFF
TRBV6-1,NA,NA,TRBJ2-6,TGTGCCAGCAGTGAACCAGGGCTCCCTGGGGCCAACGTCCTGACTTTC,CASSEPGLPGANVLTF
TRBV5-1,NA,TRBD2,TRBJ2-5,TGCGCCAGCAGCTTGGCTCTCTGGACTAGCGGGAGGGTCCAAGAGACCCAGTACTTC,CASSLALWTSGRVQETQYF
TRBV4-2,NA,NA,TRBJ2-2,TGTGCCAGCAGCCAAGATCGATGGGAGCACACCGGGGAGCTGTTTTTT,CASSQDRWEHTGELFF
TRBV21-1,few,NA,TRBJ2-1,TGTGCCAGCAGCAAAGGCCTGGGAGATCTGGATGAGCAGTTCTTC,CASSKGLGDLDEQFF
TRBV7-2,NA,TRBD1,TRBJ2-3,TGTGCCAGCAGCTTAGGGGGACAGGGTATTGATACGCAGTATTTT,CASSLGGQGIDTQYF
TRBV10-1,NA,TRBD2,TRBJ2-7,TGCGCCAGCAGTGAGATGACTAGCGAGACCTACGAGCAGTACTTC,CASSEMTSETYEQYF
TRBV11-2,NA,NA,TRBJ2-7,TGTGCCAGCAGCCAGGACTGGCTCTCCTACGAGCAGTACTTC,CASSQDWLSYEQYF
TRBV14,NA,TRBD1,TRBJ2-6,TGTGCCAGCAGCCCACTAACTTTGACAGGGGGCGCATCTGGGGCCAACGTCCTGACTTTC,CASSPLTLTGGASGANVLTF
TRBV15,NA,TRBD1,TRBJ2-1,TGTGCCACCAGCGAAACAGGGGCAGGGGCCGGGAATGAGCAGTTCTTC,CATSETGAGAGNEQFF
TRBV11-2,once,NA,TRBJ1-1,TGTGCCAGCAGCTTAGATAGGGCGGGGCTTGGTGAAGCTTTCTTT,CASSLDRAGLGEAFF
TRBV19,few,NA,TRBJ2-5,TGTGCCAGTAGTATTGGGTCTACAGGGAGAGAGACCCAGTACTTC,CASSIGSTGRETQYF
TRBV28,NA,TRBD2,TRBJ2-7,TGTGCCAGCAGCAGCTTGTCGACTAGCGGGAGTGGCTACGAGCAGTACTTC,CASSSLSTSGSGYEQYF